A selection of T cell receptor beta chains follows, all from one sample in a study of cytomegalovirus exposure and HLA in healthy donors. Generated by immunoSEQ multiplex PCR, the TCRdb table keeps only in-frame clones and is missing some. This table holds around 170,000 clones, roughly 80% found once. Sequencing was performed on PBMCs. The receptor set was obtained from a man aged 50-59 years in good health and CMV-seronegative. Both conserved end residues are part of each CDR3. Fields, in order: clone size, J gene, V gene, D gene, CDR3 DNA, CDR3 protein. D genes are given only for firm matches. Clone size is shown for a subset of rows, as once, few, many or a class of expanded clone.

size: NA; J: TRBJ1-3; V: TRBV27; D: NA; DNA: TGTGCCAGCAGTATAGAGTACGGAAACACCATATATTTT; CDR3: CASSIEYGNTIYF
size: NA; J: TRBJ1-2; V: TRBV30; D: TRBD1; DNA: TGTGCCGGGACAGGGGGGTCTACTACTGGCTACACCTTC; CDR3: CAGTGGSTTGYTF
size: NA; J: TRBJ1-1; V: TRBV5-1; D: NA; DNA: TGCGCCAGCAGCTTAAAAGCTAACACTGAAGCTTTCTTT; CDR3: CASSLKANTEAFF
size: NA; J: TRBJ1-1; V: TRBV15; D: NA; DNA: TGTGCCACCGGACCTCGGGGGGCTGAAGCTTTCTTT; CDR3: CATGPRGAEAFF
size: NA; J: TRBJ2-2; V: TRBV5-1; D: NA; DNA: TGCGCCAGCAGGTTAGGGTTGGGGCGATCCCTCACGAACACCGGGGAGCTGTTTTTT; CDR3: CASRLGLGRSLTNTGELFF
size: NA; J: TRBJ2-3; V: TRBV7-6; D: NA; DNA: TGTGCCAGCAGCCCGATGAGAAGCACAGATACGCAGTATTTT; CDR3: CASSPMRSTDTQYF
size: once; J: TRBJ2-5; V: TRBV7-9; D: TRBD1; DNA: TGTGCCAGCAGCTTTAGGGGACAGATCCAAGAGACCCAGTACTTC; CDR3: CASSFRGQIQETQYF
size: NA; J: TRBJ2-2; V: TRBV4-1; D: TRBD2; DNA: TGCGCCAGCAGCCGAGAACTAGCGGCGAACACCGGGGAGCTGTTTTTT; CDR3: CASSRELAANTGELFF
size: NA; J: TRBJ1-1; V: TRBV7-3; D: NA; DNA: TGTGCCAGCAGCTTATATACGGGGACTGAAGCTTTCTTT; CDR3: CASSLYTGTEAFF
size: NA; J: TRBJ2-5; V: TRBV11-1; D: NA; DNA: TGTGCCAGCAGCTTTTTATCTTGCCGGGGTGAGATAGAAGAGACCCAGTACTTC; CDR3: CASSFLSCRGEIEETQYF
size: once; J: TRBJ1-2; V: TRBV27; D: NA; DNA: TGTGCCAGCAGCCCAGGCGGGGGATGGGTCTATGGCTACACCTTC; CDR3: CASSPGGGWVYGYTF
size: NA; J: TRBJ1-1; V: TRBV29-1; D: TRBD1; DNA: TGCCGCGTTGAAGATCAGGGGGCGCTCCACAAAGGAGCTTTCTTT; CDR3: CRVEDQGALHKGAFF
size: NA; J: TRBJ1-3; V: TRBV7-9; D: TRBD1; DNA: TGTGCCAGCAGCTCGACAGGGGACTCTGGAAACACCATATATTTT; CDR3: CASSSTGDSGNTIYF
size: few; J: TRBJ2-3; V: TRBV7-2; D: NA; DNA: TGTGCCAGCAGCCTTCGGACTATTCTCAATGTTGGTACGCAGTATTTT; CDR3: CASSLRTILNVGTQYF
size: once; J: TRBJ2-1; V: TRBV7-9; D: TRBD1; DNA: TGTGCCAGCAGGTATATCGGACAGGATCCGTTCTTC; CDR3: CASRYIGQDPFF
size: NA; J: TRBJ1-2; V: TRBV29-1; D: TRBD1; DNA: TGCAGCGCCGTGGGTTCCCCCCACGATGGACAGGGGGCTGCTAACTATGGCTACACCTTC; CDR3: CSAVGSPHDGQGAANYGYTF
size: few; J: TRBJ2-3; V: TRBV5-5; D: TRBD2; DNA: TGTGCCAGCAGCCACTCGAGGCCAAGCGGGGGGGCCCGAGCAGATACGCAGTATTTT; CDR3: CASSHSRPSGGARADTQYF
size: NA; J: TRBJ1-5; V: TRBV6-1; D: NA; DNA: TGTGCCAGCAGCTTAGGGACTTATAGCAATCAGCCCCAGCATTTT; CDR3: CASSLGTYSNQPQHF
size: NA; J: TRBJ1-4; V: TRBV5-1; D: TRBD1; DNA: TGCGCCAGCAGCTGGGCCGGGACAGCTAATGAAAAACTGTTTTTT; CDR3: CASSWAGTANEKLFF
size: NA; J: TRBJ2-3; V: TRBV19; D: TRBD2; DNA: TGTGCCAGTAGCCCCGGGAGGGGGGATACGCAGTATTTT; CDR3: CASSPGRGDTQYF
size: NA; J: TRBJ2-7; V: TRBV25-1; D: NA; DNA: TGTGCCAGCGTTCCAGCGGGTTCGGGGAACGAGCAGTACTTC; CDR3: CASVPAGSGNEQYF
size: NA; J: TRBJ2-5; V: TRBV18; D: NA; DNA: TGTGCCAGCTCACCGCCCGGGACACTCGGCCAAGAGACCCAGTACTTC; CDR3: CASSPPGTLGQETQYF
size: NA; J: TRBJ1-6; V: TRBV15; D: NA; DNA: TGTGCCACCAGGCAGATTAATTCACCCCTCCACTTT; CDR3: CATRQINSPLHF
size: NA; J: TRBJ1-4; V: TRBV7-6; D: NA; DNA: TGTGCCAGCAGTCACACGCGGGGGAGGGCAACTAATGAAAAACTGTTTTTT; CDR3: CASSHTRGRATNEKLFF
size: NA; J: TRBJ2-1; V: TRBV12-5; D: TRBD2; DNA: TGTGCTAGTGGTTTGGTATTGCGGGGGGGCCCCGATGAGCAGTTCTTC; CDR3: CASGLVLRGGPDEQFF
size: NA; J: TRBJ2-2; V: TRBV19; D: TRBD2; DNA: TGTGCCAGTAGTCGGGGACTAGCGGGAAATGTCGGGGAGCTGTTTTTT; CDR3: CASSRGLAGNVGELFF
size: NA; J: TRBJ1-2; V: TRBV5-4; D: TRBD1; DNA: TGTGCCAGCAGCTCAGGGACAGGGGGCGGCTATGGCTACACCTTC; CDR3: CASSSGTGGGYGYTF
size: once; J: TRBJ1-1; V: TRBV5-1; D: TRBD1; DNA: TGCGCCAGCAGCTCTGAGGGGGGACAGGGGAGAGGAGCTTTCTTT; CDR3: CASSSEGGQGRGAFF
size: NA; J: TRBJ1-2; V: TRBV4-3; D: TRBD1; DNA: TGCGCCAGCAGCCAAGACCGCCTGGACAGGTCATATGGCTACACCTTC; CDR3: CASSQDRLDRSYGYTF
size: NA; J: TRBJ1-6; V: TRBV30; D: NA; DNA: TGTGCCTGGAGTGTGCCGGGACGGGAGAATTCACCCCTCCACTTT; CDR3: CAWSVPGRENSPLHF
size: NA; J: TRBJ2-3; V: TRBV15; D: TRBD2; DNA: TGTGCCACCAGCGAAGGGACTAGCGGGAGCACAGATACGCAGTATTTT; CDR3: CATSEGTSGSTDTQYF
size: NA; J: TRBJ1-2; V: TRBV5-4; D: TRBD1; DNA: TGTGCCAGCAGCGCAACCGGGACAGGGGAAGTCTATGGCTACACCTTC; CDR3: CASSATGTGEVYGYTF
size: NA; J: TRBJ2-3; V: TRBV10-1; D: NA; DNA: TGCGCCAGCAGTGGGACTTTGGGTAGCGCGGATACGCAGTATTTT; CDR3: CASSGTLGSADTQYF
size: NA; J: TRBJ2-7; V: TRBV14; D: TRBD1; DNA: TGTGCCAGCAGCCAGGGGTCGTACCCGACAGGGGAATCCTACTACGAGCAGTACTTC; CDR3: CASSQGSYPTGESYYEQYF
size: many; J: TRBJ1-2; V: TRBV4-3; D: NA; DNA: TGCGCCAGCAGCCAAGATAGGGCCCAGGGGGGCTACACCTTC; CDR3: CASSQDRAQGGYTF
size: NA; J: TRBJ1-1; V: TRBV7-8; D: NA; DNA: TGTGCCAGCACGTCGGTTTCCGGGGCTGAAGCTTTCTTT; CDR3: CASTSVSGAEAFF
size: NA; J: TRBJ2-7; V: TRBV5-1; D: TRBD2; DNA: TGCGCCAGCAGCTCCGGGTACCTAGCGGGGCACTACGAGCAGTACTTC; CDR3: CASSSGYLAGHYEQYF
size: NA; J: TRBJ2-5; V: TRBV19; D: NA; DNA: TGTGCCAGTAGTTTAAAAGAGACCCAGTACTTC; CDR3: CASSLKETQYF
size: NA; J: TRBJ1-1; V: TRBV6-1; D: TRBD1; DNA: TGTGCCAGCAGTGCCTACAGGGGGTTAAACACTGAAGCTTTCTTT; CDR3: CASSAYRGLNTEAFF
size: NA; J: TRBJ1-2; V: TRBV7-2; D: TRBD1; DNA: TGTGCCAGCAGCACGGACAGGGGGTTAATTGGCTACACCTTC; CDR3: CASSTDRGLIGYTF
size: NA; J: TRBJ1-2; V: TRBV21-1; D: NA; DNA: TGTGCCAGCAGCAAAGGCGGGTCGTCTAACTATGGCTACACCTTC; CDR3: CASSKGGSSNYGYTF
size: few; J: TRBJ2-7; V: TRBV7-9; D: TRBD1; DNA: TGTTCCAGCAGCCGCGCCGGGACAGGGGGCCACGAGCAGTACTTC; CDR3: CSSSRAGTGGHEQYF
size: NA; J: TRBJ1-2; V: TRBV5-6; D: NA; DNA: TGTGCCAGCAGCCCCCCTGCAGGGGTTAACTATGGCTACACCTTC; CDR3: CASSPPAGVNYGYTF
size: NA; J: TRBJ2-5; V: TRBV11-2; D: NA; DNA: TGTGCCAGCAGCTTCGGGGAGACCCAGTACTTC; CDR3: CASSFGETQYF
size: NA; J: TRBJ2-1; V: TRBV9; D: TRBD1; DNA: TGTGCCAGCAGCGAGTCAGGGGGACCCTACAATGAGCAGTTCTTC; CDR3: CASSESGGPYNEQFF
size: NA; J: TRBJ1-1; V: TRBV30; D: TRBD1; DNA: TGTGCCTGGAGTTACAGGGGTGGAGCCACTGAAGCTTTCTTT; CDR3: CAWSYRGGATEAFF
size: once; J: TRBJ2-7; V: TRBV15; D: TRBD1; DNA: TGTGCCACCAGTGTCTGGACAGGGGGCTACGAGCAGTACTTC; CDR3: CATSVWTGGYEQYF
size: NA; J: TRBJ1-1; V: TRBV9; D: NA; DNA: TGTGCCAGCAGCGTAGGAACAGGGACATGGAACACTGAAGCTTTCTTT; CDR3: CASSVGTGTWNTEAFF
size: NA; J: TRBJ2-3; V: TRBV6-5; D: NA; DNA: TGTGCCAGCAGTTACGGCTTAGAGGGTTCGGCAGATACGCAGTATTTT; CDR3: CASSYGLEGSADTQYF
size: NA; J: TRBJ1-4; V: TRBV5-6; D: NA; DNA: TGTGCCAGCAGCTTAGGAGGTACCGATGAAAAACTGTTTTTT; CDR3: CASSLGGTDEKLFF
size: NA; J: TRBJ2-7; V: TRBV7-9; D: NA; DNA: TGTGCCAGCAGCTCCCCCTTCCCACCAGGGCCCAACAACTACGAGCAGTACTTC; CDR3: CASSSPFPPGPNNYEQYF
size: once; J: TRBJ1-6; V: TRBV6-5; D: TRBD1; DNA: TGTGCCAGCAGTGGTAATGGACAGGGCAATTCACCCCTCCACTTT; CDR3: CASSGNGQGNSPLHF
size: few; J: TRBJ2-2; V: TRBV11-2; D: NA; DNA: TGTGCCAGCAGCTTAGGACAGGTGTCGGGGGAGCTGTTTTTT; CDR3: CASSLGQVSGELFF
size: NA; J: TRBJ1-2; V: TRBV4-3; D: NA; DNA: TGCGCCAGCAGCCAAGAGGAGGGGCTCCGGCTGGGCTACACCTTC; CDR3: CASSQEEGLRLGYTF
size: NA; J: TRBJ1-3; V: TRBV4-3; D: NA; DNA: TGCGCCAGCAGCCAAGATGTCGGAGCTCGAAACACCATATATTTT; CDR3: CASSQDVGARNTIYF
size: few; J: TRBJ2-5; V: TRBV10-3; D: TRBD2; DNA: TGTGCCATCAGTGAGTCGAACTCCGGGCCGCAGGGAGGGGAGACCCAGTACTTC; CDR3: CAISESNSGPQGGETQYF
size: NA; J: TRBJ1-6; V: TRBV7-9; D: TRBD1; DNA: TGTTCCAGCAGCGCAAACCAGACAGGGCTCTATTCACCCCTCCACTTT; CDR3: CSSSANQTGLYSPLHF
size: NA; J: TRBJ2-3; V: TRBV27; D: TRBD2; DNA: TGTGCCAGTTCTCGCGGGGGGAGCACAGATACGCAGTATTTT; CDR3: CASSRGGSTDTQYF
size: NA; J: TRBJ2-5; V: TRBV29-1; D: NA; DNA: TGCAGCGTTGAGACCTTCACCAGGGGAACCCAGTACTTC; CDR3: CSVETFTRGTQYF
size: NA; J: TRBJ1-6; V: TRBV7-7; D: NA; DNA: TGTGCCAGCAGCCGTGACAGCTTTAATTCACCCCTCCACTTT; CDR3: CASSRDSFNSPLHF